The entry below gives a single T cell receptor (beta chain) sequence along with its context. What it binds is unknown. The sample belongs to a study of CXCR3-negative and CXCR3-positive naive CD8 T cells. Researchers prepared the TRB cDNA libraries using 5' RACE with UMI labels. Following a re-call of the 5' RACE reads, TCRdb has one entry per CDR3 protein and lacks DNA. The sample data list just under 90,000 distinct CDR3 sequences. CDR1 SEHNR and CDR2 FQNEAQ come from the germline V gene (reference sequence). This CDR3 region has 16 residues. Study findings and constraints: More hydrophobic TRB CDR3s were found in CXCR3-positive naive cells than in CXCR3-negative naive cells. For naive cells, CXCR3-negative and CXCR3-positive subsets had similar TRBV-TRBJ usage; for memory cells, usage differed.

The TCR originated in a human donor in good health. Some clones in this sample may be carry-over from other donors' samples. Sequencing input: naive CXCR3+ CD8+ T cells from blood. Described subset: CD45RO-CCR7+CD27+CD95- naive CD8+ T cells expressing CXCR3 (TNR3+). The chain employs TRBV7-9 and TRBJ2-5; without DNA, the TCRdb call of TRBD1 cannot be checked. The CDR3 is CASSFGGLPEESTQYF.